This T cell receptor beta chain was identified in a study of T-cell memory formation after mild COVID-19. Trimming stripped 4 bases from V and 7 bases from J, with 15 bases between. Germline CDR1 and CDR2: SGHRS and YFSETQ. The CDR3 runs 13 residues. This clonotype was detected a few times. TCRdb redid the calling of the 5' RACE reads with MiXCR, one entry per CDR3 protein. Here the sample spans 350,000 to 550,000 distinct CDR3 sequences, roughly 18% being singletons. Sequencing used PBMCs or a T cell subset sorted from them (not recorded which). The chain carries TRBV5-1 and TRBJ2-7; either TRBD1 or TRBD2 may fit D (6 bases each). The TCR was taken from a man between 18 and 35 years old who had mild COVID-19 (a few samples of this study predate the infection). Cell type and time point are not known. CDR3 DNA sequence: TGCGCCAGCAGCCCGGTAGGGGGGAGTGAGCAGTACGTC. The encoded protein is CASSPVGGSEQYV.